This T cell receptor (beta chain) stems from a study of neoadjuvant anti-PD-1 for oral cavity cancer. Profiling relied on immunoSEQ multiplex PCR, and the TCRdb table lists in-frame clones only, not all of them. This repertoire shows around 6,200 clones, less than 80% found once; its top ten account for 2.7%. The sequenced sample was PBMCs, obtained before nivolumab (anti-PD-1) treatment. The sequence was obtained from a person between 40 and 85 years old with oral cavity squamous cell carcinoma.

CDR3 sequence reads: CASRAAGGQGETQYF. Written as DNA, the CDR3 is TGTGCCAGCAGAGCCGCTGGGGGCCAGGGAGAGACCCAGTACTTC. The chain joins TRBV6-5 to TRBJ2-5, with D perhaps TRBD1 (6 bases). This CDR3 spans 15 amino acids. V was shortened by 6 bases and J by 4 bases, with 18 bases between the two germline ends. The germline V gene encodes CDR1 MNHEY and CDR2 SVGAGI.